The present T cell receptor beta chain was sequenced within a study of PD-1 blockade in classical Hodgkin lymphoma. Study observations and caveats: Complete responders entered with baseline diversity on par with newly diagnosed patients, the results showed. At baseline, newly diagnosed patients reportedly showed less TCR diversity than healthy donors. Initiation of nivolumab under 1 year after ASCT led to exclusion of patients.

Comment on this clone: The antigen is undetermined.

Time point specified: cycle 4 day 1 (C4D1), after less than 7 weeks of nivolumab. Brentuximab vedotin exposure varied among the patients, all of whom had relapsed after autologous stem cell transplantation. The protocol was immunoSEQ multiplex PCR, while the TCRdb copy is restricted to in-frame clones and leaves out a portion. The sample holds 50,000 or so clones, approximately 86% seen once. Trimming shortened V by 1 base and J by 8 bases, and 12 bases separated the two germline ends. The germline V gene encodes CDR1 MGHRA and CDR2 YSYEKL. The CDR3 contains 14 residues. Material: peripheral blood mononuclear cells (PBMCs), obtained before the fourth cycle of nivolumab. This receptor was taken from a human donor with classical Hodgkin lymphoma. This rearrangement joins TRBV4-1 to TRBJ2-1; D gene uncertain. CDR3 bases: TGCGCCAGCAGCCAAGCCTGGGTTCGGGATGAGCAGTTCTTC. Protein product: CASSQAWVRDEQFF.